This passage covers 16 T cell receptor beta chains from one sample sequenced in a study of Graves' ophthalmopathy and Graves' hyperthyroidism. Amplification of TCR beta CDR3 regions used RNA transcripts. An initial RT-PCR round employing HTBI primers preceded a second-round multiplex PCR. TCRdb re-derived calls from the multiplex PCR reads in MiXCR, one entry per CDR3 protein. The sample consists of roughly 400,000 distinct CDR3 sequences, approximately 18% of them appearing once. Sequences were obtained from peripheral blood. These receptors all stem from an adult woman with stable Graves' hyperthyroidism.

Many counts were recorded for this clonotype. The CDR3 sequence: CSVTGQLNTEAFF. CDR3 nucleotides: TGCAGCGTTACGGGACAGCTCAACACTGAAGCTTTCTTT. The chain uses TRBV29-1 and TRBJ1-1, with 7 nucleotides matching TRBD1. From germline, CDR1 is SQVTM and CDR2 ANQGSEA. There are 13 residues in the CDR3. V lost 5 bases to trimming and J lost 2 bases; unmatched junction nucleotides: 5.

This clonotype has more than one count but fewer than ten. The chain carries TRBV5-1 and TRBJ2-5; 9 positions match TRBD2. The V and J ends lost 4 bases and 1 base, in that order; junction bases with no gene match: 8. CDR1 SGHRS and CDR2 YFSETQ come from the germline V gene. This CDR3 has 16 amino acids. CDR3 coding DNA: TGCGCCAGCAGCGCGGGGGGGGCGCCGCTCCAAGAGACCCAGTACTTC. As protein: CASSAGGAPLQETQYF.

This clonotype has a single count. A single base separates this from a much larger clone, so it may be a read error. The chain employs TRBV27 and TRBJ2-7; D tentatively fits TRBD1 or TRBD2 (5 bases each). CDR1 and CDR2 (germline): MNHEY, SMNVEV (reference sequence). The CDR3 is 13 residues long. CDR3 nucleotide sequence: TGTGCCTGCAGTTCCCCTGTGGGGGTTGAGCAGTACTTC. Amino acid sequence: CACSSPVGVEQYF.

This clonotype appeared a few times. V is TRBV19 and J is TRBJ1-5; TRBD1 matches 8 bases. Germline V lookup: CDR1 LNHDA, CDR2 SQIVND (reference sequence). The V and J ends lost 7 bases and 7 bases, in that order; junction bases with no gene match: 12. CDR3 length equals 15 residues. The CDR3 protein is CASNKAPTGDQPQHF. The CDR3 DNA is TGTGCCAGTAACAAGGCCCCGACAGGGGACCAGCCCCAGCATTTT.

This clonotype was seen many times. The V call is TRBV5-5, the J call TRBJ1-1; no reliable D call. Germline CDR1 and CDR2: SGHKS and YYEKEE (reference sequence). V was cut by 2 bases and J by 3 bases, with 8 bases left in between. The CDR3 totals 13 residues. CDR3 sequence: CASSFNPDTEAFF. The CDR3 bases are TGTGCCAGCAGCTTTAATCCGGACACTGAAGCTTTCTTT.

This clonotype came up many times. J is TRBJ1-1 and V is TRBV7-3, with TRBD1 as a possible D gene (5 bases). The germline V gene encodes CDR1 SGHTA and CDR2 FQGTGA. The CDR3 consists of 12 residues. Trimming left V 4 bases short and J 11 bases short, with 14 bases between. The CDR3 spells CASSSELGVAFF. The CDR3 DNA follows: TGTGCCAGCAGCTCCGAGTTGGGGGTCGCTTTCTTT. Full variable domain (rest looked up from reference TRBV7-3 and TRBJ1-1): GAGVSQTPSNKVTEKGKYVELRCDPISGHTALYWYRQSLGQGPEFLIYFQGTGAADDSGLPNDRFFAVRPEGSVSTLKIQRTERGDSAVYLCASSSELGVAFFGQGTRLTVV.

This clonotype was counted ten times or more. The chain recombines TRBV10-3 with TRBJ1-1; possibly TRBD1 for D (5 bases). Germline-derived CDR1 and CDR2 are ENHRY and SYGVKD. The V gene lost 8 bases and the J gene lost 0 bases, with 10 bases spanning the gap. CDR3 length: 13 amino acids. The CDR3 nucleotides are TGTGCCATCGGGGACGGAATGAACACTGAAGCTTTCTTT. Translation: CAIGDGMNTEAFF.

This clonotype occurred many times. This chain connects TRBV30 to TRBJ1-1; no firm D call. V lost 1 base, J lost 8 bases, and 11 bases lay in between. Per germline, CDR1 GTSNPN and CDR2 SVGIG (reference sequence). The CDR3 has 12 amino acids. CDR3 region: CAWSEYGSEAFF. The CDR3 region has the DNA TGTGCCTGGAGTGAGTACGGGTCGGAAGCTTTCTTT.

In its sample, this clonotype was seen many times. The rearrangement uses TRBV12-3 or TRBV12-4 and TRBJ2-5, with D unclear. The V gene lost 1 base and the J gene lost 7 bases, with 10 bases spanning the gap. This CDR3 is 13 amino acids long. Here the CDR3 reads CASSLGPDRTQYF. In DNA form, the CDR3 reads TGTGCCAGCAGTTTAGGGCCTGATAGGACCCAGTACTTC.

This clonotype was seen ten or more times. The J gene is TRBJ2-7, the V gene TRBV20-1, with D perhaps TRBD1 or TRBD2 (6 bases each). The CDR3 spans 12 residues. CDR1 is DFQATT and CDR2 is SNEGSKA in the germline V gene (reference sequence). Trimming pared 6 bases from V and 0 bases from J, leaving 9 bases between. This CDR3 reads CSARDTSYEQYF. Written as DNA, the CDR3 is TGCAGTGCGCGGGACACCTCCTACGAGCAGTACTTC.

This clonotype was seen repeatedly, ten times or more. The genes are TRBV12-3 or TRBV12-4 and TRBJ2-7; the D is unclear. Trimming took off 5 bases at V and 3 bases at J, with 14 bases between the two ends. This CDR3 has 14 residues. The CDR3 loop is CASSGNNGFYEQYF. Here the CDR3 DNA reads TGTGCCAGCAGTGGGAATAATGGGTTCTACGAGCAGTACTTC.

The chain couples TRBV11-2 to TRBJ1-5; no definite D call. CDR3 length: 17 residues. Trimming left V 0 bases short and J 0 bases short, with 12 bases between. The germline V gene encodes CDR1 SGHAT and CDR2 FQNNGV. The CDR3 sequence: CASSLDINGYSNQPQHF. In DNA, the CDR3 is TGTGCCAGCAGCTTAGACATTAACGGTTATAGCAATCAGCCCCAGCATTTT.

The chain employs TRBV5-1 and TRBJ2-7, with D perhaps TRBD2 (5 bases). The CDR3 has 14 amino acids. Trimming took 0 bases from V and 3 from J, leaving 10 bases between them. CDR1 and CDR2 from the germline V gene are SGHRS and YFSETQ. In DNA, the CDR3 is TGCGCCAGCAGCTTGGTACTAGAGGGCTACGAGCAGTACTTC. This translates into CASSLVLEGYEQYF.

This clonotype was seen more than once but under ten times. The chain links TRBV14 to TRBJ2-2, with 7 bases matching TRBD2. J gave up 7 bases and V 4 bases, and 9 bases lay outside the gene matches. The length of the CDR3 is 15 residues. Germline assignment: CDR1 SGHDN and CDR2 FVKESK. The CDR3 here is CASSPGEGWSGELFF. Here the CDR3 DNA reads TGTGCCAGCAGCCCCGGGGAGGGGTGGAGCGGGGAGCTGTTTTTT.

At least ten counts were recorded for this clonotype. The chain has TRBV20-1 and TRBJ1-2, with TRBD1 identical over 8 bases. Germline loops: CDR1 DFQATT, CDR2 SNEGSKA (reference sequence). The CDR3 contains 16 residues. Germline trimming cut 3 bases from V and 3 bases from J; bases unmatched to any gene: 12. The DNA for the CDR3 is TGCAGTGCTAGCCGACCAGGGGGCCGATTTGACTATGGCTACACCTTC. Translated: CSASRPGGRFDYGYTF.

This clonotype showed up many times. This chain links TRBV18 with TRBJ2-7, with D tentatively TRBD2 (5 bases). CDR3 size: 13 residues. Per the germline V gene, CDR1 is KGHSH and CDR2 is LQKENI. V shed 5 bases and J shed 6 bases, with 14 bases lying between them. The chain's CDR3 is CASSASLQTEQYF. The CDR3 nucleotides are TGTGCCAGCTCAGCTAGCCTCCAAACCGAGCAGTACTTC.